The clone carrying this TCR beta chain was counted many times. Its antigen remains unidentified. During its preparation, the TCRbeta library received unique molecular identifiers. TCRdb independently ran MiXCR on the PCR reads; one entry per CDR3 protein. Here the sample spans roughly 150,000 distinct CDR3 sequences, approximately 10% being singletons. V was pared by 2 bases and J by 7 bases, with 15 bases between. This CDR3 comprises 15 residues. CDR1 and CDR2 (germline): SNHLY, FYNNEI. The data were obtained in a study of T-cell reconstitution after alpha-beta-depleted transplantation in children. General study results and limits: The origin of high day-60 TCRbeta diversity in some patients lay in surviving recipient T cells and thymic progenitors. Several hundred rapidly expanded clones from non-depleted graft cells reportedly supplied alpha-beta T cells about two months post-transplant.

This sequence originates from a boy younger than 10 with acute myeloid leukemia, due to receive a stem cell transplant. The material sequenced was PBMCs, taken before TCRalphabeta/CD19-depleted stem cell transplant. The rearrangement links TRBV2 to TRBJ1-5; D perhaps matches TRBD1 (5 bases). CDR3 in amino acids: CASSESTGRSQPQHF. The CDR3 DNA is TGTGCCAGCAGTGAATCCACAGGTCGCAGCCAGCCCCAGCATTTT.